This T cell receptor beta chain was sequenced during a study of T cell responses to AZD1222 COVID-19 vaccine. Germline lookup yields CDR1 LGHDT and CDR2 YNNKEL (reference sequence). Trimming stripped 0 bases from V and 7 bases from J, with 12 bases between. The CDR3 spans 15 residues. TCRdb keeps only in-frame clones here, not all; method: immunoSEQ multiplex PCR. This sample yields more than 140,000 clones, of which more than 70% are seen a single time; around 3.4% belongs to the top ten. The receptor was derived from an adult in good health. Sequences were derived from peripheral blood, sampled on day 0 of MenACWY control vaccination. The genes are TRBV3-1 (or the pseudogene TRBV3-2) and TRBJ1-4; a weak D match, TRBD1 (6 bases). CDR3 nucleotides: TGTGCCAGCAGCCAAGATCCCAGGGGTGCTGAAAAACTGTTTTTT. Translating it yields CASSQDPRGAEKLFF.